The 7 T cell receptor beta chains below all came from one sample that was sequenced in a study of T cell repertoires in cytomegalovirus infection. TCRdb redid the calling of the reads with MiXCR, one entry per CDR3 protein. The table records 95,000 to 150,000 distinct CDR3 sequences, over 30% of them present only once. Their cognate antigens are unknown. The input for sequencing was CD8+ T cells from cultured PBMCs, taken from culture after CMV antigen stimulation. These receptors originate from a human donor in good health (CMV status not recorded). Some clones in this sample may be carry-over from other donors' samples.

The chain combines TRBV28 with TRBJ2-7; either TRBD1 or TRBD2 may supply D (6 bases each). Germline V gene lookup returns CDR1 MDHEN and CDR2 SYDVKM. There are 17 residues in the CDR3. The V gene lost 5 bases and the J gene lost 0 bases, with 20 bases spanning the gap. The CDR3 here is CASSLPGGTGTSYEQYF. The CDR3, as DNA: TGTGCCAGCAGTCTCCCCGGGGGCACAGGAACCTCCTACGAGCAGTACTTC.

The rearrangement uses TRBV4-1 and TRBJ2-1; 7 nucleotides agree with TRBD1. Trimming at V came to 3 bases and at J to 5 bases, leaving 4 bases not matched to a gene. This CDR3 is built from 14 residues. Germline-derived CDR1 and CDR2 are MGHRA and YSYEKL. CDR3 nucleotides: TGCGCCAGCAGCCAGACAGGGAACGACAATGAGCAGTTCTTC. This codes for CASSQTGNDNEQFF.

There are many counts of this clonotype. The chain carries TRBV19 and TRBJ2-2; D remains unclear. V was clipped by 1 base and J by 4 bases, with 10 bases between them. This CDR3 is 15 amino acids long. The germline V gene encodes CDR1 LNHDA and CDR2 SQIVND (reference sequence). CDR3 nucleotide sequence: TGTGCCAGTAGTATAGCGGCCCTCAGCACCGGGGAGCTGTTTTTT. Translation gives CASSIAALSTGELFF.

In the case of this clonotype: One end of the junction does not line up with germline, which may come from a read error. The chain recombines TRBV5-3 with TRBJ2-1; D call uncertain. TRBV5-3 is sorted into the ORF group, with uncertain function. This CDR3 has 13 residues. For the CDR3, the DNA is TGTGCCAGCAGCTTGTGGGTCCTTAATGAGCAGTTCTTC. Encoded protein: CASSLWVLNEQFF.

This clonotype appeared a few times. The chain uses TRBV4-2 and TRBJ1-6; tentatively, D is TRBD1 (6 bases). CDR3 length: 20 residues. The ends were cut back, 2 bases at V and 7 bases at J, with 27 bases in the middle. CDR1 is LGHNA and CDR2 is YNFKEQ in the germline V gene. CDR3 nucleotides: TGTGCCAGCAGCCAAAGGGGTGGGGGGGCAGGAGGACTACTAAATTCACCCCTCCACTTT. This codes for CASSQRGGGAGGLLNSPLHF.

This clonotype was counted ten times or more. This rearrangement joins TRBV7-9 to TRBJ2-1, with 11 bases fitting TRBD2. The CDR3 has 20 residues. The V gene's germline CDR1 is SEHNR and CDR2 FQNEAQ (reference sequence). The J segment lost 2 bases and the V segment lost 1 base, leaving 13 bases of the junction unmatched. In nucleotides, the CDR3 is TGTGCCAGCAGCTTAGTTCTAGCGGGGGGATTGTCCCCCACCTACAATGAGCAGTTCTTC. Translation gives CASSLVLAGGLSPTYNEQFF.

The CDR3 region has the DNA TGTGCCAGCAGCTTCTCTTCCGGGCAGCCCCAGCATTTT. Translation: CASSFSSGQPQHF. The chain joins TRBV5-6 to TRBJ1-5; D remains unclear. The CDR3 runs 13 residues. The germline V gene encodes CDR1 SGHDT and CDR2 YYEEEE. Trimming pared 2 bases from V and 7 bases from J, leaving 10 bases between.